This note documents a single T cell receptor beta chain sequence. This was the immunoSEQ v3.0 assay at survey level. Each sample had sequencing targeting 40,000-50,000 T-cell genomes. Sequencing used immunoSEQ multiplex PCR; TCRdb keeps in-frame clones, though not all of them. Of under 10,000 clones in the sample, approximately 75% were seen once. The sample comes from a study of long-term antiretroviral therapy in people with HIV. Each donor provided at least one pre-ART PBMC sample and at least two post-ART PBMC samples. Only United States sites treated participants with HIV. The cryopreserved samples used held 1-10 million PBMC prior to extraction of DNA. Trimming cost V 5 bases and J 6 bases, with 11 bases left between them. CDR1 is SGHTA, CDR2 FQGNSA, per germline. The CDR3 length is 12 residues.

The TCR comes from a man aged 35 to 55 with HIV. The starting material was unsorted PBMCs, obtained 0.7 years after starting antiretroviral therapy. The chain recombines TRBV7-2 with TRBJ2-7, with D uncertain. Here the CDR3 reads CASSPEECEQYF. CDR3 in DNA: TGTGCCAGCAGCCCCGAGGAGTGCGAGCAGTACTTC.